Presented here are 6 T cell receptor beta chains from one specimen sequenced in a study of T-cell memory formation after mild COVID-19. TCRdb reprocessed the 5' RACE reads with MiXCR, giving one entry per CDR3 protein. The data contain over 350,000 distinct CDR3 sequences, about 16% of them singletons. The material sequenced was PBMCs or a T cell subset sorted from them (not recorded which). These receptors came from a young man who had mild COVID-19 (a few samples of this study predate the infection). Cell type and time point are not known.

This clonotype was counted only a few times. V is TRBV12-3 or TRBV12-4 and J is TRBJ2-7; D remains ambiguous. The V and J ends lost 1 base and 3 bases respectively, with 10 bases between them. The CDR3 contains 14 residues. CDR3 DNA sequence: TGTGCCAGCAGTTTAGGCAGAGAAAGCTACGAGCAGTACGTC. Amino acids: CASSLGRESYEQYV.

This clonotype occurred many times. The chain employs TRBV7-2 and TRBJ2-1; TRBD2 matches at 9 bases. CDR1 is SGHTA, CDR2 FQGNSA, per germline. Trimming took 6 bases from V and 6 from J; bases not matched to a gene: 12. The CDR3 runs 16 residues. CDR3 sequence (DNA): TGTGCCAGCAGAGAAACACCCAGCGGGGGGATCAATGAGCAGTTCTTC. This codes for CASRETPSGGINEQFF.

Only a few counts were recorded for this clonotype. The chain couples TRBV13 to TRBJ1-1; TRBD1 agrees at 8 bases. Trimming took 3 bases from V and 5 from J; bases not matched to a gene: 8. The CDR3 totals 15 residues. Germline V gives CDR1 PRHDT, CDR2 FYEKMQ (reference sequence). The chain's CDR3 is CASSFGQGGKTEAFF. DNA of the CDR3: TGTGCCAGCAGCTTCGGACAGGGTGGAAAAACTGAAGCTTTCTTT.

About this clonotype itself: A much more abundant neighbour one base away suggests this may be a read error. The chain combines TRBV12-3 or TRBV12-4 with TRBJ2-2; D may match TRBD1 or TRBD2 (6 bases each). V gave up 6 bases and J gave up 7 bases, with 21 bases separating them. The CDR3 contains 16 residues. CDR3 DNA sequence: TGTGCCAGCAGCCCCCGAGAGGGGGACTTCGGCGGGGAGCTGTTTTTT. Encoded protein: CASSPREGDFGGELFF.

This clonotype was counted many times. The V gene is TRBV7-8, the J gene TRBJ1-3; no reliable D call. The germline V gene has CDR1 SGHVS and CDR2 FQNEAQ. The CDR3 runs 14 residues. Trimming cost V 3 bases and J 0 bases, with 6 bases left between them. In DNA, the CDR3 is TGTGCCAGCAGCTTCACGGACTCTGGAAACACCATATATTTT. Translating gives CASSFTDSGNTIYF.

This clonotype occurred a few times. J is TRBJ2-6 and V is TRBV7-2, with a possible D match to TRBD1 (6 bases). V lost 8 bases, J lost 0 bases, and 14 bases lay in between. In germline, CDR1 is SGHTA, CDR2 FQGNSA. The CDR3 has 16 residues. The CDR3 is CASFRTVASGANVLTF. In DNA, the CDR3 is TGTGCCAGCTTCAGGACAGTCGCCTCTGGGGCCAACGTCCTGACTTTC.